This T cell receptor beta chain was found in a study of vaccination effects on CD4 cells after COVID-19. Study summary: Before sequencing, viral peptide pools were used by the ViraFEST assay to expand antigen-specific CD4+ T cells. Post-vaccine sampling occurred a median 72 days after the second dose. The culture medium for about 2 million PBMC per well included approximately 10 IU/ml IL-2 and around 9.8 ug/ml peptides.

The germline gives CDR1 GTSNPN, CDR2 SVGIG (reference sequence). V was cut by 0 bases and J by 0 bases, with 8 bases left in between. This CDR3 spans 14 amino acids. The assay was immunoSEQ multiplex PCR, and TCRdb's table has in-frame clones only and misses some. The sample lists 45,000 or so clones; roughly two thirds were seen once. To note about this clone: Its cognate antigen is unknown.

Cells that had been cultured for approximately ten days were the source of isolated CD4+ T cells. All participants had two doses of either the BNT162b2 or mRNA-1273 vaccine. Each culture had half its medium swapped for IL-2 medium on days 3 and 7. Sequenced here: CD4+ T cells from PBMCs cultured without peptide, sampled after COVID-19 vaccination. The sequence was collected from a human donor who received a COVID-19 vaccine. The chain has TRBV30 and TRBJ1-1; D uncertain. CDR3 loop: CAWSVHRVNTEAFF. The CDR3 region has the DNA TGTGCCTGGAGTGTACACCGGGTGAACACTGAAGCTTTCTTT.